These 23 T cell receptor beta chains came from one sample sequenced in a study of shared clonotypes between healthy human individuals (dated by TCRdb to 2018 to 2020). Libraries were made using the immunoSEQ multiplex PCR assay. Not all clones reach the TCRdb copy of this immuneACCESS table, which keeps in-frame sequences only. Checked studies attribute under half of the gap to unresolved V genes and leave the rest unexplained. The sample includes around 2.5 million clones, with approximately 93% observed a single time. The top ten constitute roughly 0.39% of the sample. Sample: naive CD4+ T cells from PBMCs. The cell subset or site label here, explained by the study, means: CD45RA+ positively selected. The receptors originated from a man in his late teens or twenties in good health. Some clones in this sample may be carry-over from other donors' samples.

The chain recombines TRBV5-6 with TRBJ2-7; D unresolved. The CDR3 runs to 16 residues. Germline V gene sequence: CDR1 SGHDT, CDR2 YYEEEE. Trimming left V 2 bases short and J 2 bases short, with 17 bases between. CDR3 sequence reads: CASSFKLVRTTYEQYF. The CDR3 bases are TGTGCCAGCAGCTTTAAATTAGTGCGCACGACCTACGAGCAGTACTTC.

The chain is built from TRBV7-2 and TRBJ1-3, with unresolved D. The CDR3 contains 15 residues. Trimming stripped 3 bases from V and 2 bases from J, with 11 bases between. Germline values: CDR1 SGHTA, CDR2 FQGNSA. This CDR3 is CASSFRTRTGNTIYF. The CDR3 region has the DNA TGTGCCAGCAGCTTCAGGACGCGGACTGGAAACACCATATATTTT.

The CDR3 sequence is CASSPENEKLFF. DNA of the CDR3: TGTGCCAGCAGCCCCGAGAATGAAAAACTGTTTTTT. This chain connects TRBV5-4 to TRBJ1-4; no definite D call. The germline gives CDR1 SGHNT, CDR2 YYREEE (reference sequence). Trimming pared 4 bases from V and 5 bases from J, leaving 6 bases between. The CDR3 has 12 amino acids.

As concerns this clone: At one boundary the junction diverges from the germline segment, which might be a read error. The chain uses TRBV6-5 and TRBJ2-7; TRBD2 aligns across 10 bases. Germline CDR1 and CDR2: MNHEY and SVGAGI. This CDR3 has 12 amino acids. CDR3 nucleotides: TGTGCCAGCAGCCCCTCTAGCGGGAGCCGGAACTTC. Encoded protein: CASSPSSGSRNF.

The chain recombines TRBV6-1 with TRBJ2-7; D possibly matches TRBD1 or TRBD2 (5 bases each). This CDR3 comprises 15 residues. In germline, CDR1 is MNHNS, CDR2 SASEGT. Trimming removed 6 bases from V and 0 bases from J, with 15 bases in between. Here the CDR3 reads CASRGPGSSSYEQYF. The CDR3 DNA is TGTGCCAGCAGGGGACCCGGGTCATCCTCCTACGAGCAGTACTTC.

This rearrangement joins TRBV27 to TRBJ1-2; a possible D gene is TRBD1 (6 bases). The CDR3 length is 17 residues. V lost 1 base and J 2 bases, leaving 17 bases between the germline ends. Looked up from germline, CDR1 is MNHEY and CDR2 is SMNVEV (reference sequence). CDR3: CASSLLSLQDRNYGYTF. CDR3 DNA: TGTGCCAGCAGTTTATTATCCCTCCAAGACAGGAACTATGGCTACACCTTC.

This rearrangement joins TRBV10-3 to TRBJ2-1, with no clear D. The germline V and J ends were trimmed by 6 bases and 1 base, with 7 bases remaining between them. Germline V gene lookup returns CDR1 ENHRY and CDR2 SYGVKD. This CDR3 region has 13 residues. The CDR3 region has the DNA TGTGCCATCAGCTGGGCTTCCTACAATGAGCAGTTCTTC. It codes for CAISWASYNEQFF.

This chain links TRBV29-1 with TRBJ2-3; TRBD1 is a possible D gene (5 bases). The germline V gene encodes CDR1 SQVTM and CDR2 ANQGSEA. The V gene lost 7 bases and the J gene lost 2 bases, with 13 bases spanning the gap. The CDR3 contains 13 residues. The CDR3: CSGRGQYTDTQYF. CDR3 sequence (DNA): TGCAGCGGAAGGGGCCAGTACACAGATACGCAGTATTTT.

The genes are TRBV14 and TRBJ2-5; possible D gene TRBD1, 6 bases. The germline gives CDR1 SGHDN, CDR2 FVKESK. Deletions cut 3 bases from V and 10 bases from J, with 21 bases between. The CDR3 loop spans 15 amino acids. CDR3 loop: CASSHTQGAPWDQYF. CDR3 nucleotide sequence: TGTGCCAGCAGCCATACACAGGGAGCCCCATGGGACCAGTACTTC.

The chain carries TRBV14 and TRBJ2-7, with 9 bases lining up with TRBD1. Germline V gene sequence: CDR1 SGHDN, CDR2 FVKESK. With 0 bases clipped from V and 12 bases from J, the junction kept 9 bases outside the gene matches. The length of the CDR3 is 14 residues. The CDR3 DNA follows: TGTGCCAGCAGCCAAGATACTGGACAGGGGAGTCGGTACTTC. Its protein product is CASSQDTGQGSRYF.

For this clone: Other DNA sequences from this sample encode an identical CDR3 as well. The gene calls are TRBV11-2 and TRBJ2-2; D unresolved. This CDR3 spans 14 amino acids. The ends were cut back, 0 bases at V and 4 bases at J, with 6 bases in the middle. CDR1 and CDR2 from the germline V gene are SGHAT and FQNNGV. CDR3: CASSLERSTGELFF. CDR3 sequence (DNA): TGTGCCAGCAGCTTAGAACGGTCCACCGGGGAGCTGTTTTTT.

This clone was recorded only once. The rearrangement joins TRBV5-1 to TRBJ2-1; TRBD2 agrees at 10 bases. CDR3 length: 16 residues. Germline V CDR1 and CDR2: SGHRS, YFSETQ. V was clipped by 4 bases and J by 8 bases; unmatched bases: 12. CDR3 protein: CASSLSPSGSYDEQFF. The CDR3 nucleotides are TGCGCCAGCAGCCTCAGTCCTAGCGGGAGTTACGATGAGCAGTTCTTC.

J is TRBJ2-5 and V is TRBV6-1, with D possibly being TRBD1 or TRBD2 (5 bases each). CDR1 MNHNS and CDR2 SASEGT come from the germline V gene. V was shortened by 6 bases and J by 1 base, with 15 bases between the two germline ends. This CDR3 contains 15 residues. The CDR3 protein is CASRDRGTVQETQYF. The CDR3 DNA is TGTGCCAGCAGGGACCGTGGGACGGTCCAAGAGACCCAGTACTTC.

The chain employs TRBV18 and TRBJ1-5, with D unresolved. The CDR3 is 14 residues long. V gave up 1 base and J gave up 9 bases, with 13 bases separating them. Germline V CDR1 and CDR2: KGHSH, LQKENI. In nucleotides, the CDR3 is TGTGCCAGCTCACCACTGGGCCTCGGTGCGCCCCAGCATTTT. Protein sequence: CASSPLGLGAPQHF.

The gene calls are TRBV7-9 and TRBJ2-2, with 7 positions matching TRBD1. There are 15 residues in the CDR3. J was trimmed by 5 bases and V by 5 bases; bases with no gene match: 8. CDR1 is SEHNR and CDR2 is FQNEAQ in the germline V gene (reference sequence). The CDR3 coding sequence is TGTGCCAGCAGCCAAAAGGGGGCCGCTACCGGGGAGCTGTTTTTT. Translation gives CASSQKGAATGELFF.

The CDR3: CASSNGWGTYEQYF. Written as DNA, the CDR3 is TGTGCCAGTTCTAACGGGTGGGGAACCTACGAGCAGTACTTC. The rearrangement joins TRBV19 to TRBJ2-7, with D unresolved. The CDR3 loop spans 14 amino acids. The V end lost 8 bases, the J end lost 2 bases, and 16 bases lay between the germline ends. In germline, CDR1 is LNHDA, CDR2 SQIVND (reference sequence).

This clone was seen only once. The chain recombines TRBV5-1 with TRBJ2-1; 7 bases match TRBD2. Per germline, CDR1 SGHRS and CDR2 YFSETQ. Trimming at V came to 0 bases and at J to 8 bases, leaving 8 bases not matched to a gene. The CDR3 runs 15 residues. The DNA for the CDR3 is TGCGCCAGCAGCTTGGTGGGGCGGGAGCTTGATGAGCAGTTCTTC. Its translation: CASSLVGRELDEQFF.

The chain is built from TRBV6-6 and TRBJ2-2; D possibly matches TRBD1 or TRBD2 (5 bases each). The germline V gene encodes CDR1 MNHNY and CDR2 SVGAGI (reference sequence). This CDR3 has 16 amino acids. Trimming cost V 6 bases and J 2 bases, with 16 bases left between them. CDR3 sequence reads: CASRPPGRKNTGELFF. The CDR3 DNA reads as TGTGCCAGCAGACCCCCGGGACGGAAAAACACCGGGGAGCTGTTTTTT.

The chain uses TRBV11-3 and TRBJ2-2, with D perhaps TRBD1 or TRBD2 (6 bases each). This CDR3 is 20 amino acids long. V dropped 5 bases and J dropped 0 bases, with 25 bases sitting between them. CDR1 and CDR2 (germline): SGHNT, YENEEA. DNA of the CDR3: TGTGCCAGCAGCGCGGGAAGAGGAGTCGCGGGACACCCGAACACCGGGGAGCTGTTTTTT. Its translation is CASSAGRGVAGHPNTGELFF.

The rearrangement joins TRBV11-3 to TRBJ2-1, with TRBD2 identical over 13 bases. This CDR3 comprises 16 residues. The germline CDR1 and CDR2 sequences are SGHNT and YENEEA. J gave up 9 bases and V 4 bases, and 9 bases lay outside the gene matches. CDR3 nucleotides: TGTGCCAGCAGCTCCCGGACTAGCGGGAGTCATAGTGAGCAGTTCTTC. Amino acids: CASSSRTSGSHSEQFF.

This clone was picked up one time. The chain combines TRBV7-9 with TRBJ2-3, with 7 bases matching TRBD2. Looked up from germline, CDR1 is SEHNR and CDR2 is FQNEAQ (reference sequence). This CDR3 comprises 16 residues. Unmatched junction bases numbered 10, after V lost 5 bases and J lost 2 bases. DNA for the CDR3: TGTGCCAGCAGCAACAGAAGCGGGGTCCCCACAGATACGCAGTATTTT. Translating gives CASSNRSGVPTDTQYF.

To note about this clone: One end of the junction fails to match germline, which may point to a read error. The chain employs TRBV6-1 and TRBJ2-3; 9 nucleotides align to TRBD2. Per the germline V gene, CDR1 is MNHNS and CDR2 is SASEGT. The CDR3 consists of 18 residues. CDR3 sequence reads: CASSALRGGREGPRAQYF. The CDR3 DNA sequence: TGCGCCAGCAGTGCCCTCCGTGGGGGGCGGGAGGGCCCGCGAGCGCAGTATTTT.

Concerning this clone: At one end the junction does not follow the germline gene, possibly because of a read error. The chain is built from TRBV18 and TRBJ2-7; D is unclear. CDR3 length: 15 amino acids. The V gene's germline CDR1 is KGHSH and CDR2 LQKENI. CDR3 in amino acids: CASSPTSRPSDEQYF. The DNA for the CDR3 is TGTGCCAGCTCACCTACGTCACGGCCCTCCGACGAGCAGTACTTC.